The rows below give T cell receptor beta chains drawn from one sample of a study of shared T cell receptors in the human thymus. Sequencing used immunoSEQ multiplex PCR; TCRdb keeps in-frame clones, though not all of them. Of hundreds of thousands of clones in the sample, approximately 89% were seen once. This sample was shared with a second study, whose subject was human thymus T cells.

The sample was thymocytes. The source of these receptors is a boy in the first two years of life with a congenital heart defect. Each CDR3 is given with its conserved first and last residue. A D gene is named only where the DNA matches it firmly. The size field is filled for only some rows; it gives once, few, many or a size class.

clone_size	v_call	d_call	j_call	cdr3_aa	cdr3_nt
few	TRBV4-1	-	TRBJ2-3	CASSPARTNTQYF	TGCGCCAGCAGCCCAGCAAGGACAAATACGCAGTATTTT
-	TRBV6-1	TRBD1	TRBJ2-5	CASRDTQGAVEAQYF	TGTGCCAGCAGAGACACACAGGGGGCGGTGGAGGCCCAGTACTTC
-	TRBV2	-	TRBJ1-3	CASNLRRFGNTIYF	TGTGCCAGCAACCTGAGGAGATTTGGAAACACCATATATTTT
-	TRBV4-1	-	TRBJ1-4	CASSQRQGSGEKLFF	TGCGCCAGCAGCCAAAGGCAGGGCAGTGGGGAAAAACTGTTTTTT
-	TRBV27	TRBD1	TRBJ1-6	CASRQGGGGSPLHF	TGTGCCAGCCGACAAGGGGGCGGTGGTTCACCCCTCCACTTT
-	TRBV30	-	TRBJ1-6	CAWSVLRQLAVRSPLHF	TGTGCCTGGAGTGTACTAAGACAGTTAGCGGTTCGATCACCCCTCCACTTT
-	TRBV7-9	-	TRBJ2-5	CASNRPAGRKQETQYF	TGTGCCAGCAATAGGCCCGCGGGCAGAAAGCAAGAGACCCAGTACTTC
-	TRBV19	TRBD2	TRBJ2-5	CASSATSGDQETQYF	TGTGCCAGTAGTGCGACTAGCGGAGATCAAGAGACCCAGTACTTC
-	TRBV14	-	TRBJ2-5	CASSQDSGRVRQETQYF	TGTGCCAGCAGCCAAGATTCGGGCAGGGTGAGACAAGAGACCCAGTACTTC
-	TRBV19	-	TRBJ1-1	CASSIGPDSMNTEAFF	TGTGCCAGTAGTATAGGACCCGACAGTATGAACACTGAAGCTTTCTTT
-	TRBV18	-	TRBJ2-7	CASSTMREWDYEQYF	TGTGCCAGCTCCACGATGAGGGAGTGGGACTACGAGCAGTACTTC
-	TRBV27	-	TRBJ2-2	CASSAGAGATGELFF	TGTGCCAGCAGTGCCGGAGCCGGTGCAACCGGGGAGCTGTTTTTT
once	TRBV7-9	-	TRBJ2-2	CASSPRGANQSGELFF	TGTGCCAGCAGCCCACGGGGAGCAAACCAGTCCGGGGAGCTGTTTTTT
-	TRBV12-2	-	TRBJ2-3	CASRQGGAGEPGTDTQYF	TGTGCAAGTCGTCAAGGGGGAGCGGGAGAACCCGGCACAGATACGCAGTATTTT
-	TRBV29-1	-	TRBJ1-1	CSVDDDGQPYTEAFF	TGCAGCGTTGACGACGATGGACAGCCCTACACTGAAGCTTTCTTT
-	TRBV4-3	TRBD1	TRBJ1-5	CASSQEGRGLNQPQHF	TGCGCCAGCAGCCAAGAAGGCAGGGGGCTGAATCAGCCCCAGCATTTT
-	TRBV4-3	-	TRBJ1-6	CASSQDGRRAQINSPLHF	TGCGCCAGCAGCCAAGATGGCAGGAGGGCCCAAATTAATTCACCCCTCCACTTT
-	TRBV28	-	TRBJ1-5	CASSLRRESIRQPQHF	TGTGCCAGCAGTTTACGGCGGGAGTCGATTCGGCAGCCCCAGCATTTT
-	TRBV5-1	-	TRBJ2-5	CASSWTGTQQETQYF	TGCGCCAGCAGCTGGACCGGGACACAGCAAGAGACCCAGTACTTC
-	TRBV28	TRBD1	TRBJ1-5	CASSIGQVKCEPQHF	TGTGCCAGCAGTATTGGACAGGTGAAGTGCGAGCCCCAGCATTTT
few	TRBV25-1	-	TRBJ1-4	CASSARDRDNEKLFF	TGTGCCAGCAGTGCCCGAGACAGAGATAATGAAAAACTGTTTTTT
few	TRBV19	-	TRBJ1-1	CASSIEVQANTEAFF	TGTGCCAGTAGTATAGAGGTACAGGCGAACACTGAAGCTTTCTTT
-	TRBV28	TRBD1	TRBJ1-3	CASSLRDRASPKQDTIYF	TGTGCCAGCAGTTTACGGGACAGGGCAAGCCCGAAACAGGACACCATATATTTT
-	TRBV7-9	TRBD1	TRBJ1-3	CASSPAGQGSTIYF	TGTGCCAGCAGCCCAGCGGGACAGGGAAGCACCATATATTTT
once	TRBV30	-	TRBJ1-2	CAWTSQGHDGYTF	TGTGCCTGGACCAGCCAGGGCCACGATGGCTACACCTTC
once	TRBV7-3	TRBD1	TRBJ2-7	CASSYFTRDRIYEQYF	TGTGCCAGCAGCTACTTCACCCGGGACAGGATCTACGAGCAGTACTTC
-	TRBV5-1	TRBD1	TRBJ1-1	CASSPLAGTGTNTPPRSMDTEAFF	TGCGCCAGCAGCCCTCTTGCCGGGACAGGGACCAATACACCACCCCGGTCTATGGACACTGAAGCTTTCTTT
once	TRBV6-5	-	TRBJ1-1	CASSYSPPRNTEAFF	TGTGCCAGCAGTTACTCGCCTCCCAGAAACACTGAAGCTTTCTTT
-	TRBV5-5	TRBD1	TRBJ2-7	CASSPRDRAGEQYF	TGTGCCAGCAGCCCCCGGGACAGGGCGGGGGAGCAGTACTTC
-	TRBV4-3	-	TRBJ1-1	CASSQDRRGHPNTEAFF	TGCGCCAGCAGCCAAGATCGCAGGGGACACCCGAACACTGAAGCTTTCTTT
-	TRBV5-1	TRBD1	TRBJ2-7	CASSKDRTYEQYF	TGCGCCAGCAGCAAGGACAGGACCTACGAGCAGTACTTC
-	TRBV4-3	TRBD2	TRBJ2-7	CASSPGQQTSGKEQYF	TGCGCCAGCAGCCCGGGACAGCAGACTAGCGGGAAGGAGCAGTACTTC
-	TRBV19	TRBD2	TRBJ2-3	CASRITSEDTQYF	TGTGCCAGTAGAATTACTAGCGAAGATACGCAGTATTTT
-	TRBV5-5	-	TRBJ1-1	CASSFGGDTEAFF	TGTGCCAGCAGCTTTGGAGGGGACACTGAAGCTTTCTTT
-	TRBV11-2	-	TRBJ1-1	CASSLNAGWTEAFF	TGTGCCAGCAGCTTAAATGCGGGATGGACTGAAGCTTTCTTT
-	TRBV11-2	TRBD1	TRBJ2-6	CASTPTGSSGANVLTF	TGTGCCAGCACCCCGACAGGGTCCTCTGGGGCCAACGTCCTGACTTTC
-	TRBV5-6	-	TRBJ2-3	CASSLSVTDTQYF	TGTGCCAGCAGCTTGTCAGTGACAGATACGCAGTATTTT
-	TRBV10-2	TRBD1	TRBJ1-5	CATKNRTGGVHQPQHF	TGCGCCACCAAAAACAGGACAGGGGGCGTGCATCAGCCCCAGCATTTT
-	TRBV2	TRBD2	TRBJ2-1	CASSEQGGRAGNEQFF	TGTGCCAGCAGTGAACAGGGCGGGAGGGCCGGAAATGAGCAGTTCTTC
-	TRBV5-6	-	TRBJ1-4	CASSRQRSWEKLFF	TGTGCCAGCAGCCGACAACGTTCCTGGGAAAAACTGTTTTTT
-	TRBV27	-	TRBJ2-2	CASRGLASGELFF	TGTGCCAGCAGGGGATTAGCGAGCGGGGAGCTGTTTTTT
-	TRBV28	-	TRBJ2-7	CASRPRNRDTNSYEQYF	TGTGCCAGCAGACCACGGAACCGGGACACAAATTCCTACGAGCAGTACTTC
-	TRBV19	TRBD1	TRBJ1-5	CASNRRPYRGGNQPQHF	TGTGCCAGTAATCGACGCCCGTACAGGGGGGGCAATCAGCCCCAGCATTTT
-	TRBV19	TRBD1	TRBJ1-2	CASSADREGDGYTF	TGTGCCAGTAGTGCAGACAGGGAAGGGGATGGCTACACCTTC
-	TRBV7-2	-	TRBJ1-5	CASSLVLKTRQPNQPQHF	TGTGCCAGCAGCTTGGTTTTAAAGACTCGGCAGCCGAATCAGCCCCAGCATTTT
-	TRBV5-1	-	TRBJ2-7	CASSQGGQDRVLFSYEQYF	TGCGCCAGCAGCCAGGGGGGGCAGGACAGGGTCCTCTTCTCCTACGAGCAGTACTTC
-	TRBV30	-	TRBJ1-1	CAWSDWASLEAFF	TGTGCCTGGAGTGATTGGGCGAGCTTGGAAGCTTTCTTT
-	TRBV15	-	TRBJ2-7	CATSRDHHGVGPEQYF	TGTGCCACCAGCAGAGATCATCACGGGGTAGGTCCCGAGCAGTACTTC
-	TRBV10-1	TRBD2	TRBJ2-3	CASSPGLAGVRDTQYF	TGCGCCAGCAGTCCGGGACTAGCGGGAGTGAGAGATACGCAGTATTTT